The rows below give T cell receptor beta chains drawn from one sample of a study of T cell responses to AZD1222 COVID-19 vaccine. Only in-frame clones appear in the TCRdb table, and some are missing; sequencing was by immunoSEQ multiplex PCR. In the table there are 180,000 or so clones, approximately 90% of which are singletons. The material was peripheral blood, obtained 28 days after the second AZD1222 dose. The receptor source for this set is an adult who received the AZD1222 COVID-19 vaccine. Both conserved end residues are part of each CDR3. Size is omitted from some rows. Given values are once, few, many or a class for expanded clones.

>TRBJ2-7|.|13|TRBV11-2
CASSANQWYEQYF
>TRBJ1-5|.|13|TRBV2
CASTLGENQPQHF
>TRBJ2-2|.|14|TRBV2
CASVLAESTGELFF
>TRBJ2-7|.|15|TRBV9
CASSPSGLSSYEQYF
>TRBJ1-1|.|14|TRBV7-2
CASSQKRRATEAFF
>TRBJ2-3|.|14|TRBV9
CASSNGHGTDTQYF
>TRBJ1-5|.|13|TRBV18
CASSSDGNQPQHF
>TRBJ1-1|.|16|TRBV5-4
CASSKGQYLVNTEAFF
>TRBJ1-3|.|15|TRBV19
CASRTLGGSGNTIYF
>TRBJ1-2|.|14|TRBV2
CASSRGQGNYGYTF
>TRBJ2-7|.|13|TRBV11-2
CASSLGTRYEQYF
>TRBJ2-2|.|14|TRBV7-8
CASSLGPGTGELFF
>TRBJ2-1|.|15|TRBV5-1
CASSTGTSGMDEQFF
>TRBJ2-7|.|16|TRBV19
CASSIGGFRLSYEQYF
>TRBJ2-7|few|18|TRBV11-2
CASSPINRDRRSIYEQYF
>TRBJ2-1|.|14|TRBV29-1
CSGGGGGNYNEQFF
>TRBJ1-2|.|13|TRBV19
CASSADRRTGYTF
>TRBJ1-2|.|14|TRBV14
CASSQIQGMNGYTF
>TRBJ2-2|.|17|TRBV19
CASSIRDNGGNTGELFF
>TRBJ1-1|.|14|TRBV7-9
CASSFTQVNTEAFF
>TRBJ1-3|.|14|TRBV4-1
CASSQERMGNTIYF
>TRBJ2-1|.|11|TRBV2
CASSPLSEQFF
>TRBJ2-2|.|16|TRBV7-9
CASSLIGSSNTGELFF
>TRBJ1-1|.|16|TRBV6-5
CASSYPSTDSSTEAFF
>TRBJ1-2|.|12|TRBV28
CASSSRTYGYTF
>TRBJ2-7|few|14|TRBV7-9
CASSAGLDTHEQYF
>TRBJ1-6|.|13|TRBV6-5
CASRAGRNSPLHF
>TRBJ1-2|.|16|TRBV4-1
CASSQGPVGAWYGYTF